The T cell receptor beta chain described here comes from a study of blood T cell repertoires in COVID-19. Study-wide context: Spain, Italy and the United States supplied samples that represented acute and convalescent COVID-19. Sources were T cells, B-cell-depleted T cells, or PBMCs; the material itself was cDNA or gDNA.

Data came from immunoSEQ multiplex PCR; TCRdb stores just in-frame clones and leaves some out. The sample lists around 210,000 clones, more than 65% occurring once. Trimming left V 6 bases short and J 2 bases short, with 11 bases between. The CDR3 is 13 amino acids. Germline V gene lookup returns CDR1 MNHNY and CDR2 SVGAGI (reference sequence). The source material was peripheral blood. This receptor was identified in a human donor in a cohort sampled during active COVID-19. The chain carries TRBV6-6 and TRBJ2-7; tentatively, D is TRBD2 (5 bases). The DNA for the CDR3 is TGTGCCAGCAGCGGACTGGTGACCTACGAGCAGTACTTC. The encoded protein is CASSGLVTYEQYF.